The entry below gives a single T cell receptor (beta chain) sequence along with its context. Germline V gene lookup returns CDR1 LGHNA and CDR2 YNFKEQ. J gave up 2 bases and V 4 bases, and 5 bases lay outside the gene matches. CDR3 size: 15 residues. Per the study methods: Nucleated cell counts were estimated from reference gene primer amplification. Sequencing was performed with immunoSEQ multiplex PCR; in TCRdb, only in-frame clones are kept and a portion is missing. D and trimming come from the DNA, and the V and J calls and clone size come from that table. The profile shows about 200,000 clones, 85% of them singletons. The data were taken from a study of blood T cell repertoires in COVID-19.

This receptor was identified in a woman older than 75 with acute or convalescent COVID-19. The gene calls are TRBV4-2 and TRBJ2-5; TRBD2 matches at 9 bases. Source material: peripheral blood. The CDR3 DNA follows: TGTGCCAGCAGCCTGTATACTAGCGGGCAAGAGACCCAGTACTTC. Its translation is CASSLYTSGQETQYF.